What follows are 14 T cell receptor beta chains derived from one specimen sequenced in a study of identifying expanded T cells in peripheral blood. The table came from immunoSEQ multiplex PCR; TCRdb's copy has only in-frame clones and leaves some out. Of around 80,000 clones detected, about nine tenths appear once; the ten largest clones hold more than 2.5%. Sequencing used blood. Every receptor here comes from a person aged 18 to 75 in good health.

The chain carries TRBV7-9 and TRBJ1-4; D unclear. This CDR3 comprises 13 residues. The germline gives CDR1 SEHNR, CDR2 FQNEAQ (reference sequence). V lost 5 bases, J lost 5 bases, and 9 bases lay in between. CDR3 residues: CASSPGPNEKLFF. CDR3 in DNA: TGTGCCAGCAGCCCGGGCCCCAATGAAAAACTGTTTTTT.

The gene calls are TRBV7-7 and TRBJ2-5; TRBD2 matches 9 bases. The CDR3 is made up of 15 amino acids. From germline, CDR1 is SSHAT and CDR2 FNYEAQ (reference sequence). The V and J ends lost 3 bases and 2 bases, in that order; junction bases with no gene match: 4. CDR3 amino acids: CASSLGTSGQETQYF. CDR3 coding DNA: TGTGCCAGCAGCTTGGGCACTAGCGGGCAAGAGACCCAGTACTTC. Drawing the rest from reference TRBV7-7 and TRBJ2-5, the complete variable domain is GAGVSQSPRYKVTKRGQDVTLRCDPISSHATLYWYQQALGQGPEFLTYFNYEAQPDKSGLPSDRFSAERPEGSISTLTIQRTEQRDSAMYRCASSLGTSGQETQYFGPGTRLLVL.

This chain uses TRBV7-2 with TRBJ2-1; 7 bases are shared with TRBD2. The CDR3 is 13 amino acids. Losses at the gene ends were 3 bases for V and 10 bases for J; bases not matched to a gene: 6. Germline V gene sequence: CDR1 SGHTA, CDR2 FQGNSA. This chain's CDR3 is CASSFRLAGEQFF. CDR3 nucleotides: TGTGCCAGCAGCTTTCGACTAGCAGGAGAGCAGTTCTTC.

CDR3 sequence (DNA): TGCAGCGTTCCGGGGTTCACAGATACGCAGTATTTT. This sequence encodes CSVPGFTDTQYF. The chain couples TRBV29-1 to TRBJ2-3, with D maybe TRBD2 (5 bases). Per germline, CDR1 SQVTM and CDR2 ANQGSEA. There are 12 residues in the CDR3. V shed 5 bases and J shed 2 bases, with 8 bases lying between them.

This rearrangement joins TRBV4-2 to TRBJ1-2; D gene uncertain. Germline assignment: CDR1 LGHNA and CDR2 YNFKEQ. V was shortened by 0 bases and J by 6 bases, with 11 bases between the two germline ends. This CDR3 has 14 amino acids. CDR3 protein: CASSQEVIAHGYTF. CDR3 in DNA: TGTGCCAGCAGCCAAGAAGTCATCGCCCATGGCTACACCTTC.

The chain links TRBV11-2 to TRBJ2-7, with a weak D call TRBD1 (6 bases). Germline V gene sequence: CDR1 SGHAT, CDR2 FQNNGV. V dropped 4 bases and J dropped 3 bases, with 7 bases sitting between them. The CDR3 totals 12 residues. The CDR3 region is CASSSDSYEQYF. DNA for the CDR3: TGTGCCAGCAGCTCGGACAGCTACGAGCAGTACTTC.

The V gene is TRBV7-2, the J gene TRBJ2-7, with 7 bases that match TRBD2. This CDR3 comprises 14 residues. In germline, CDR1 is SGHTA, CDR2 FQGNSA. With V trimmed by 4 bases and J by 4 bases, 7 bases remained unmatched. The CDR3 nucleotides are TGTGCCAGCAGCTCCCAAAGCGGGGTGTACGAGCAGTACTTC. Translating gives CASSSQSGVYEQYF.

V gene TRBV5-1 combines with J gene TRBJ2-1, with 11 bases aligning to TRBD2. The CDR3 sequence is 15 residues long. The V gene's germline CDR1 is SGHRS and CDR2 YFSETQ. J was trimmed by 7 bases and V by 0 bases; bases with no gene match: 3. The CDR3 loop is CASSLVRTSGNEQFF. CDR3 in DNA: TGCGCCAGCAGCTTGGTACGGACTAGCGGGAATGAGCAGTTCTTC.

V gene TRBV6-1 combines with J gene TRBJ2-1; unclear D gene. Trimming removed 7 bases at V and 4 bases at J, with 11 bases between. The CDR3 spans 13 residues. CDR1 MNHNS and CDR2 SASEGT come from the germline V gene. CDR3 in DNA: TGTGCCAGCACCCTAAACATATACAATGAGCAGTTCTTC. Its protein is CASTLNIYNEQFF.

The chain has TRBV5-1 and TRBJ1-1; D gene unclear. V was trimmed by 0 bases and J by 0 bases, leaving 3 bases between them. CDR1 SGHRS and CDR2 YFSETQ come from the germline V gene. The CDR3 spans 13 residues. CDR3 bases: TGCGCCAGCAGCTTGGCCCTGAACACTGAAGCTTTCTTT. This sequence encodes CASSLALNTEAFF.

The chain couples TRBV27 to TRBJ1-1; TRBD1 matches 10 bases. Germline V CDR1 and CDR2: MNHEY, SMNVEV (reference sequence). V was pared by 4 bases and J by 5 bases, with 10 bases of the junction left unmatched. This CDR3 has 16 amino acids. Here the CDR3 DNA reads TGTGCCAGCAGTTCCCCGACAGGGGGCGTGGGTACTGAAGCTTTCTTT. This codes for CASSSPTGGVGTEAFF.

The chain employs TRBV13 and TRBJ2-3; a possible D gene is TRBD2 (7 bases). V dropped 5 bases and J dropped 2 bases, with 17 bases sitting between them. CDR1 and CDR2 (germline): PRHDT, FYEKMQ (reference sequence). The CDR3 sequence is 16 residues long. For the CDR3, the DNA is TGTGCCAGCAGCGGGAGGGTTAGGGGGACCACAGATACGCAGTATTTT. This codes for CASSGRVRGTTDTQYF.

The rearrangement joins TRBV28 to TRBJ1-3; D may be TRBD1 (6 bases). The germline V gene encodes CDR1 MDHEN and CDR2 SYDVKM. The CDR3 is 15 residues long. Trimming left V 4 bases short and J 4 bases short, with 14 bases between. The DNA of the CDR3 is TGTGCCAGCAGTTCTTACCGGACAGCCGGAAACACCATATATTTT. Its protein product is CASSSYRTAGNTIYF.

This clone has a handful of counts. The chain has TRBV10-1 and TRBJ2-1, with a possible D match to TRBD1 (6 bases). Between the trimmed V and J ends, which lost 10 bases and 4 bases, there was a span of 17 bases. This CDR3 region has 14 residues. The germline V gene has CDR1 WNHNN and CDR2 SYGVQD (reference sequence). The chain's CDR3 is CAKIEDRCYNEQFF. The CDR3 bases are TGCGCCAAGATAGAAGACAGGTGTTACAATGAGCAGTTCTTC.